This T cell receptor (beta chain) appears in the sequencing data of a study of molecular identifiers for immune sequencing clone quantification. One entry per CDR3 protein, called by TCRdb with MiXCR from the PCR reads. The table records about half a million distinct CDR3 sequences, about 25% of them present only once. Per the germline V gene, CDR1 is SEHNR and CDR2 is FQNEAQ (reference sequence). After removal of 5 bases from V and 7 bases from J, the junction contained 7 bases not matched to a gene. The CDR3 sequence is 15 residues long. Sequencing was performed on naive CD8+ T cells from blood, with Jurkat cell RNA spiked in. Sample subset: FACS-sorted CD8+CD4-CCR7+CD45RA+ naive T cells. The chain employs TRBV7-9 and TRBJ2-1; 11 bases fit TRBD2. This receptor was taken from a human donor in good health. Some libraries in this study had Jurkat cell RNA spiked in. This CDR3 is CASSHTSGRRNEQFF. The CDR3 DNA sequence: TGTGCCAGCAGCCATACTAGCGGGAGACGAAATGAGCAGTTCTTC.